The present TCR beta chain was sequenced within a study of blood T cells in healthy people across ages. The CDR3 has 14 residues. The V gene lost 5 bases and the J gene lost 4 bases, with 16 bases spanning the gap. From germline, CDR1 is DFQATT and CDR2 SNEGSKA (reference sequence). Study results and caveats: CMV status of donors was unknown, possibly confounding expanded clonotype changes.

Caucasian, healthy and from Russia, the donors were aged between about 6 and 90. As to this clonotype: What it recognizes is unknown.

Then a second PCR, running roughly 7 to 11 cycles, was carried out with a sample-barcoded 5' primer and a J-beta primer mix. TCRdb recomputed calls from the 5' RACE reads with MiXCR, one row per CDR3 protein. Of around 1,500,000 distinct CDR3 sequences listed, 42% were seen once; the top ten hold under 8%. The chain has TRBV20-1 and TRBJ2-3; weak D call: TRBD2 (6 bases). The receptor was isolated from a young woman in good health. What was sequenced was blood. CDR3 in DNA: TGCAGTGCTGGGCCTCCCGGGGGATCAGATACGCAGTATTTT. Protein product: CSAGPPGGSDTQYF.